Each of the 17 T cell receptor beta chains below was sequenced from the same sample in a study of T cells in Graves' hyperthyroidism and ophthalmopathy. The TCR beta CDR3 regions underwent amplification using RNA transcripts as the source. The HTBI primer set drove a first-round RT-PCR of the TCR CDR3. TCRdb re-called the multiplex PCR reads through MiXCR, storing one row per CDR3 protein. The data show hundreds of thousands of distinct CDR3 sequences, approximately 15% seen once. Sequencing was performed on blood. All receptors derive from a woman aged 45-59 years with Graves' ophthalmopathy.

This clonotype was seen at least ten times. The chain combines TRBV20-1 with TRBJ2-7; weak D call: TRBD2 (6 bases). The CDR3 totals 13 residues. Per germline, CDR1 DFQATT and CDR2 SNEGSKA (reference sequence). Trimming shortened V by 5 bases and J by 5 bases, and 16 bases separated the two germline ends. CDR3 in amino acids: CSASLTSRNEQYF. CDR3 sequence (DNA): TGCAGTGCTTCCCTGACTAGTCGGAACGAGCAGTACTTC.

A word on this clonotype: Germline is not matched at one junction end, which may reflect a read error. The gene calls are TRBV2 and TRBJ2-2; TRBD1 agrees at 9 bases. The CDR3 sequence is 16 residues long. The germline gives CDR1 SNHLY, CDR2 FYNNEI. The CDR3 spells CASRAGTGRNTGELFF. CDR3 DNA: TGTGCCAGCAGGGCCGGGACAGGGAGGAACACCGGGGAGCTGTTCTTT.

This clonotype was found many times. The rearrangement uses TRBV27 and TRBJ2-3, with D possibly TRBD2 on 8 matching bases. The CDR3 contains 18 residues. Germline-derived CDR1 and CDR2 are MNHEY and SMNVEV (reference sequence). Trimming left V 0 bases short and J 0 bases short, with 16 bases between. CDR3 loop: CASSLSGGGTASTDTQYF. The CDR3 DNA follows: TGTGCCAGCAGTTTATCGGGCGGGGGGACAGCGAGCACAGATACGCAGTATTTT.

This chain uses TRBV24-1 with TRBJ2-2; 12 bases line up with TRBD2. V was clipped by 2 bases and J by 2 bases; unmatched bases: 11. Germline values: CDR1 KGHDR, CDR2 SFDVKD. CDR3 length: 20 amino acids. The chain's CDR3 is CATSDSLLIGLAGNTGELFF. Here the CDR3 DNA reads TGTGCCACCAGTGATTCACTCCTGATCGGACTAGCGGGAAACACCGGGGAGCTGTTTTTT.

CDR3 loop: CASSPGFLGVNTEAFF. The CDR3 nucleotides are TGTGCCAGTAGCCCGGGATTCTTGGGCGTAAACACTGAAGCTTTCTTT. V gene TRBV19 combines with J gene TRBJ1-1; D unresolved. CDR3 length: 16 residues. The V end was cut by 6 bases, the J end by 2 bases, with 19 bases between. Germline-derived CDR1 and CDR2 are LNHDA and SQIVND (reference sequence).

This clonotype was counted many times. V usage is TRBV7-2 and J usage is TRBJ2-7; D is undetermined. Germline CDR1 SGHTA, CDR2 FQGNSA. V was clipped by 3 bases and J by 3 bases, with 15 bases between them. The CDR3 sequence is 15 residues long. The CDR3 loop reads CASSLDRAAIYEQYF. The CDR3 DNA follows: TGTGCCAGCAGCTTGGACCGCGCGGCGATCTACGAGCAGTACTTC.

The rearrangement uses TRBV30 and TRBJ1-2, with 10 nucleotides matching TRBD1. Trimming removed 7 bases from V and 8 bases from J; junction bases left unmatched: 22. This CDR3 region has 17 residues. The germline CDR1 and CDR2 sequences are GTSNPN and SVGIG (reference sequence). The CDR3 is CASRTTSSDRGIGGYTF. DNA of the CDR3: TGTGCCTCGCGAACTACTTCCTCGGACAGGGGGATAGGAGGCTACACCTTC.

In nucleotides, the CDR3 is TGTGCCAGCAGTGAGGCAGGTGTTAGCAATCAGCCCCAGCATTTT. As protein: CASSEAGVSNQPQHF. J is TRBJ1-5 and V is TRBV6-1, with no clear D. V shed 3 bases and J shed 0 bases, with 9 bases lying between them. CDR1 is MNHNS and CDR2 is SASEGT in the germline V gene. The CDR3 consists of 15 residues.

The chain combines TRBV28 with TRBJ1-2; D is undetermined. The CDR3 consists of 11 residues. V was pared by 4 bases and J by 6 bases, with 6 bases between. Germline assignment: CDR1 MDHEN and CDR2 SYDVKM. CDR3 in DNA: TGTGCCAGCAGTTGGGAGGATGGCTACACCTTC. This sequence encodes CASSWEDGYTF.

This clonotype appeared many times. The rearrangement links TRBV4-1 to TRBJ2-7; 10 bases line up with TRBD1. The V segment lost 5 bases and the J segment 1 base; nucleotides outside the gene matches: 5. Germline CDR1 reads MGHRA; CDR2 reads YSYEKL. The CDR3 spans 15 residues. The DNA for the CDR3 is TGCGCCAGCAGCGTACGACAGGGGGCGTCCTACGAGCAGTACTTC. Amino acids: CASSVRQGASYEQYF.

This clonotype was observed a few times. This chain connects TRBV7-2 to TRBJ2-1; 9 bases are shared with TRBD2. The V gene end was trimmed by 1 base and the J gene end by 6 bases; junction bases not matched to a gene: 4. Germline V gene sequence: CDR1 SGHTA, CDR2 FQGNSA. The CDR3 is 15 residues long. CDR3 in amino acids: CASSLGGRALNEQFF. In DNA form, the CDR3 reads TGTGCCAGCAGCTTAGGCGGGAGGGCCCTCAATGAGCAGTTCTTC.

A remark on this clonotype: A much larger clone lies a single base off, so this may be a read error. This rearrangement joins TRBV5-1 to TRBJ2-7, with D possibly called TRBD1 or TRBD2 (6 bases each). Trimming removed 0 bases from V and 6 bases from J, with 10 bases in between. Germline V gives CDR1 SGHRS, CDR2 YFSETQ. This CDR3 has 13 residues. CDR3 DNA sequence: TGCGCCAGCAGCTTGGTAGGGGGGCGCGAGCAGTACTTC. Translation: CASSLVGGREQYF.

The chain combines TRBV7-6 with TRBJ1-4; 10 bases align to TRBD1. With V trimmed by 3 bases and J by 0 bases, 7 bases remained unmatched. The CDR3 consists of 18 residues. CDR1 and CDR2 from the germline V gene are SGHVS and FNYEAQ. CDR3: CASSFRGTGDSTNEKLFF. The DNA for the CDR3 is TGTGCCAGCAGCTTCCGCGGGACAGGGGATTCAACTAATGAAAAACTGTTTTTT. Variable domain in full (rest from reference TRBV7-6 and TRBJ1-4): GAGVSQSPRYKVTKRGQDVALRCDPISGHVSLYWYRQALGQGPEFLTYFNYEAQQDKSGLPNDRFSAERPEGSISTLTIQRTEQRDSAMYRCASSFRGTGDSTNEKLFFGSGTQLSVL.

The CDR3 DNA is TGTGCCAGCAGAAAAGGGGACAGGAACACCGGGGAGCTGTTTTTT. Amino acid sequence: CASRKGDRNTGELFF. The V and J genes are TRBV5-6 and TRBJ2-2, with 7 bases that match TRBD1. The CDR3 sequence is 15 residues long. Per the germline V gene, CDR1 is SGHDT and CDR2 is YYEEEE. V gave up 5 bases and J gave up 1 base; unmatched junction bases: 5.

This clonotype was seen at least ten times. The CDR3 is CASRKAMDREVQNTDTQYF. CDR3 nucleotide sequence: TGTGCCAGCAGGAAAGCTATGGACAGGGAGGTACAAAACACAGATACGCAGTATTTT. The genes are TRBV27 and TRBJ2-3; 8 bases line up with TRBD1. Looked up from germline, CDR1 is MNHEY and CDR2 is SMNVEV (reference sequence). This CDR3 has 19 amino acids. The V gene end was trimmed by 6 bases and the J gene end by 2 bases; junction bases not matched to a gene: 19.

The rearrangement uses TRBV27 and TRBJ1-2, with 9 bases lining up with TRBD1. Germline lookup yields CDR1 MNHEY and CDR2 SMNVEV (reference sequence). This CDR3 contains 14 residues. J was trimmed by 8 bases and V by 3 bases; bases with no gene match: 7. The CDR3 region is CASSFDRGVKGYTF. As DNA, the CDR3 is TGTGCCAGCAGTTTCGACAGGGGGGTGAAGGGCTACACCTTC.

This clonotype came up many times. The chain employs TRBV6-5 and TRBJ2-3; no firm D call. V gave up 2 bases and J gave up 0 bases, with 6 bases separating them. Per the germline V gene, CDR1 is MNHEY and CDR2 is SVGAGI. The length of the CDR3 is 14 residues. CDR3 DNA: TGTGCCAGCAGTTACGGACCTAGCACAGATACGCAGTATTTT. Its protein product is CASSYGPSTDTQYF.